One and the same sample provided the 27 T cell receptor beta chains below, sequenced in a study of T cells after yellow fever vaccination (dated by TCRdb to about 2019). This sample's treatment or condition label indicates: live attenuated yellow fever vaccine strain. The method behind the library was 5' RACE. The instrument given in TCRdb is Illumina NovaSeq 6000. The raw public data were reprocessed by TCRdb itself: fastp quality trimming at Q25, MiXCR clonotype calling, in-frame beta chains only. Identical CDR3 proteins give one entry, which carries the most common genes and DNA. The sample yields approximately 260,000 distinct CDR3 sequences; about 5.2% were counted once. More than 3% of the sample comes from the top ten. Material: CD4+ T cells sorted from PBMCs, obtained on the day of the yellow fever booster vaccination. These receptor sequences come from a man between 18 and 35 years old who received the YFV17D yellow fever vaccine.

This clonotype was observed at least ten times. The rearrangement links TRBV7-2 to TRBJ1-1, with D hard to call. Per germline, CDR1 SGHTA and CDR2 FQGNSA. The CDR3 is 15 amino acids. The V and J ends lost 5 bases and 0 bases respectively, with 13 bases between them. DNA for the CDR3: TGTGCCAGCAGCCAAGGGCAGGTAATGAACACTGAAGCTTTCTTT. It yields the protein CASSQGQVMNTEAFF.

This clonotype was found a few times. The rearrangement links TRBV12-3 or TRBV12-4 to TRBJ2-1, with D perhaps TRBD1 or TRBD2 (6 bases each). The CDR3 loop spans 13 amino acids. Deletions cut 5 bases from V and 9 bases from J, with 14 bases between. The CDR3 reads CASSPRGRGEQFF. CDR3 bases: TGTGCCAGCAGTCCTCGGGGGCGAGGTGAGCAGTTCTTC.

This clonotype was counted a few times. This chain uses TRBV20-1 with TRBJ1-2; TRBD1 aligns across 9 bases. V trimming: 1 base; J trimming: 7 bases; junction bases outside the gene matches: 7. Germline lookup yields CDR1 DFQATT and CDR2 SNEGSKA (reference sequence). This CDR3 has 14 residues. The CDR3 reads CSARGPGQGGGYTF. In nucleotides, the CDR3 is TGCAGTGCTAGAGGCCCGGGACAGGGAGGTGGCTACACCTTC.

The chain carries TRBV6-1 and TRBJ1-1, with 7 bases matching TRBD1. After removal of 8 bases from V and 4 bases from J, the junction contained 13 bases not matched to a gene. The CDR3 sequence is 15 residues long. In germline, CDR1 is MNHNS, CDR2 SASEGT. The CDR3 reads CASGGQNSIVTEAFF. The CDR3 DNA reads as TGTGCCAGCGGGGGACAGAACTCCATAGTCACTGAAGCTTTCTTT.

The CDR3 sequence is CASSLGTGDYSNQPQHF. The CDR3 nucleotides read TGTGCCAGCAGCTTGGGGACAGGGGATTATAGCAATCAGCCCCAGCATTTT. The V gene is TRBV5-6, the J gene TRBJ1-5, with 9 bases aligning to TRBD1. Germline V lookup: CDR1 SGHDT, CDR2 YYEEEE. Trimming removed 0 bases from V and 0 bases from J; junction bases left unmatched: 4. The CDR3 sequence is 17 residues long.

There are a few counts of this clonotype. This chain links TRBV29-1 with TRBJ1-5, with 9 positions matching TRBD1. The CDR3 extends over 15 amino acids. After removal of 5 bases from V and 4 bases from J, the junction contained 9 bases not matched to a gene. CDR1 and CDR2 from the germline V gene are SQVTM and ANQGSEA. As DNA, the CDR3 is TGCAGCGTTCAGCTGGCCGGGACAGGGAATCAGCCCCAGCATTTT. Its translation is CSVQLAGTGNQPQHF.

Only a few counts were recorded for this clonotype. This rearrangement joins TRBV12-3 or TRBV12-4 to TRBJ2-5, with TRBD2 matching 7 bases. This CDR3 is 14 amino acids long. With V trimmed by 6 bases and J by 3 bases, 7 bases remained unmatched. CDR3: CASSSLARKETQYF. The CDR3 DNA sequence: TGTGCCAGCAGCTCACTAGCGAGAAAAGAGACCCAGTACTTC.

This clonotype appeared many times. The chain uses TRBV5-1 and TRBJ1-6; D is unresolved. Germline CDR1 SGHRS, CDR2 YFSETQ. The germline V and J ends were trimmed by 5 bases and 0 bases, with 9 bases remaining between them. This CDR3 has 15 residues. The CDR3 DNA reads TGCGCCAGCAGAGCGGGGAGCTCCTATAATTCACCCCTCCACTTT. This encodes CASRAGSSYNSPLHF.

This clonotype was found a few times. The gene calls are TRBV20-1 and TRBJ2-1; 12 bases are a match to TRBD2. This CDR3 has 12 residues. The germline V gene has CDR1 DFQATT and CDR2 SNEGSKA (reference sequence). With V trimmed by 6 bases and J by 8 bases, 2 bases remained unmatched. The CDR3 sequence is CSARTSGDEQFF. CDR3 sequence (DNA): TGCAGTGCCCGGACTAGCGGGGATGAGCAGTTCTTC.

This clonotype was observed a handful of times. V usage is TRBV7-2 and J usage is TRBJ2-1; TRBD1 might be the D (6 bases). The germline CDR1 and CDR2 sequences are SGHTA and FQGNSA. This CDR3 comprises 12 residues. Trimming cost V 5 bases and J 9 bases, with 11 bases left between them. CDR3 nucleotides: TGTGCCAGCAGCCTATACAGGGCTGAGCAGTTCTTC. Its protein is CASSLYRAEQFF.

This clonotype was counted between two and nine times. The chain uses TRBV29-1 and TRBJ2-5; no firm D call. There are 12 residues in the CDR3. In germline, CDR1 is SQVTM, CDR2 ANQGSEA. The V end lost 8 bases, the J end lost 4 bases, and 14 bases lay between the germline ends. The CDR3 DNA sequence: TGCAGCTTGCGAGGTGACGGAGAGACCCAGTACTTC. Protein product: CSLRGDGETQYF.

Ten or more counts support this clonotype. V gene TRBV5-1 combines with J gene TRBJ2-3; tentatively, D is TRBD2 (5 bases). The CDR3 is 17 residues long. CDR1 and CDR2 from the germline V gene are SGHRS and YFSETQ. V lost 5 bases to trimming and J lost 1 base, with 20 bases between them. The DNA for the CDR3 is TGCGCCAGCAGTCTTGGCCCAAGGGCGGGCGGCACAGATACGCAGTATTTT. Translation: CASSLGPRAGGTDTQYF.

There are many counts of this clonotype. CDR3 sequence reads: CASSPRTGGTGELFF. DNA of the CDR3: TGTGCCAGCAGTCCTAGGACAGGGGGCACCGGGGAGCTGTTTTTT. The gene calls are TRBV2 and TRBJ2-2, with 10 bases fitting TRBD1. The V and J ends lost 5 bases and 4 bases, in that order; junction bases with no gene match: 4. CDR1 is SNHLY and CDR2 is FYNNEI in the germline V gene. The CDR3 totals 15 residues.

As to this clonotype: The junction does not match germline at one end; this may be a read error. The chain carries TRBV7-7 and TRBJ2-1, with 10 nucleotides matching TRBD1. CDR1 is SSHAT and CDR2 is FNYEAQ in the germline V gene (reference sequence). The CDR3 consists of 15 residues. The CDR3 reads CASSAGTGDVNEQFF. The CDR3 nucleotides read TGTGCTAGCAGCGCCGGGACAGGGGATGTCAATGAGCAGTTCTTC.

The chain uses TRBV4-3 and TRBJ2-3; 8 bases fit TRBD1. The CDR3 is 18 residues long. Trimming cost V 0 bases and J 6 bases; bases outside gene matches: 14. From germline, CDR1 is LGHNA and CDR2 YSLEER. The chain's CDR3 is CASSQDAADREWADTQYF. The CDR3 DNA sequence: TGCGCCAGCAGCCAAGATGCTGCGGACAGGGAGTGGGCCGATACGCAGTATTTT.

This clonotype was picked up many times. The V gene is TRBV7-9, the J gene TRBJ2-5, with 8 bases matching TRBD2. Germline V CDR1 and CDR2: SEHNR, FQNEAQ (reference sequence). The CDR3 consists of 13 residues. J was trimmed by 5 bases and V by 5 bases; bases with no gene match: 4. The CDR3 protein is CASSGSGKETQYF. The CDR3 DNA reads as TGTGCCAGCAGCGGTAGCGGGAAGGAGACCCAGTACTTC. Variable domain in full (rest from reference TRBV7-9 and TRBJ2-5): DTGVSQNPRHKITKRGQNVTFRCDPISEHNRLYWYRQTLGQGPEFLTYFQNEAQLEKSRLLSDRFSAERPKGSFSTLEIQRTEQGDSAMYLCASSGSGKETQYFGPGTRLLVL.

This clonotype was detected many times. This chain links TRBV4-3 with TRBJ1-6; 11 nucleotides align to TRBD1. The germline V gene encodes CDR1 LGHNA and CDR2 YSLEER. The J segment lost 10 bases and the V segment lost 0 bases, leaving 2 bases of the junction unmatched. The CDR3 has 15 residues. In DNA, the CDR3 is TGCGCCAGCAGCCAAGAGTGGGACAGGGGGTCACCCCTCCACTTT. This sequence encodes CASSQEWDRGSPLHF.

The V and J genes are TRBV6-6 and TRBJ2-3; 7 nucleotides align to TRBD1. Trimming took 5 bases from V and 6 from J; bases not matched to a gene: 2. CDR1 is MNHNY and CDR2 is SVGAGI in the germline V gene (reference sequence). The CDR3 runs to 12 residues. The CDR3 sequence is CASSAGGDTQYF. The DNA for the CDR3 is TGTGCCAGCAGTGCAGGGGGTGATACGCAGTATTTT.

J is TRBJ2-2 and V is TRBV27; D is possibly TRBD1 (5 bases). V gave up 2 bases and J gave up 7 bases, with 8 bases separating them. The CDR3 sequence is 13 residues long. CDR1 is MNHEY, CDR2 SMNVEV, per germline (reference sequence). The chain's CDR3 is CASSLGAGGELFF. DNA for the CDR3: TGTGCCAGCAGTTTAGGGGCCGGCGGGGAGCTGTTTTTT.

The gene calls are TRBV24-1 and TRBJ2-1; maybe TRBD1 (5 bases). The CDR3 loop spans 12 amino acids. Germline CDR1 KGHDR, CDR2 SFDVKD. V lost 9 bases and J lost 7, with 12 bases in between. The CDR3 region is CATQGDSNEQFF. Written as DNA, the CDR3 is TGTGCCACCCAGGGTGATAGTAATGAGCAGTTCTTC.

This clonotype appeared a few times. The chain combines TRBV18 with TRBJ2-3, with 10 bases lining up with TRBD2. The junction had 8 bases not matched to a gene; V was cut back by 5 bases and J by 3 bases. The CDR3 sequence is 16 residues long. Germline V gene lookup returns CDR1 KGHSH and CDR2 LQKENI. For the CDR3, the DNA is TGTGCCAGCTCAGCGAGCGGGGGGGCCAGAACAGATACGCAGTATTTT. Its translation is CASSASGGARTDTQYF.

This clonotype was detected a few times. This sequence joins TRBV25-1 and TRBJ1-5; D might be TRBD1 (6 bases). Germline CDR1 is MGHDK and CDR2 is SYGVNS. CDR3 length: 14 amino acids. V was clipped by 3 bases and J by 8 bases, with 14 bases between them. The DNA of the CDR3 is TGTGCCAGCAGTGAGTCAGGAGGGGGGAAGCCCCAGCATTTT. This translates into CASSESGGGKPQHF.

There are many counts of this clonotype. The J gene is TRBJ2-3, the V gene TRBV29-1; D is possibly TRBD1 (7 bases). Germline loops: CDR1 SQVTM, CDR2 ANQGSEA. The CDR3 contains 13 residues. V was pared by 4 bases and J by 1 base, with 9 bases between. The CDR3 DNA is TGCAGCGTTGTCAGGGGGGGCACAGATACGCAGTATTTT. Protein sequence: CSVVRGGTDTQYF.

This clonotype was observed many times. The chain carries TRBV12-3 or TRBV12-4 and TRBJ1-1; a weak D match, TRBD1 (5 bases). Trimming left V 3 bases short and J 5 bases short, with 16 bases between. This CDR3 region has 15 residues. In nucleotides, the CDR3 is TGTGCCAGCAGTTTGAGTTCAGAGGGGATGACTGAAGCTTTCTTT. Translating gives CASSLSSEGMTEAFF.

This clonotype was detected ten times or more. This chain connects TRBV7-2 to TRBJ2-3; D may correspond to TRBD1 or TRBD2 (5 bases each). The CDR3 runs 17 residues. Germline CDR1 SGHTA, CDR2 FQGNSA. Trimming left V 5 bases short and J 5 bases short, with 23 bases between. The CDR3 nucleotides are TGTGCCAGCAGCCTGGTGGCCCCCGGGGCAGGGATAGATACGCAGTATTTT. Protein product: CASSLVAPGAGIDTQYF.

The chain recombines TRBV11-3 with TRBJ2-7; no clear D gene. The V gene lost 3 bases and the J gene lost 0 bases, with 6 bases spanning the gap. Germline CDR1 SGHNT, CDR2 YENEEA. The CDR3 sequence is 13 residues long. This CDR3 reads CASSFRSSYEQYF. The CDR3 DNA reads TGTGCCAGCAGCTTTCGCAGCTCCTACGAGCAGTACTTC.

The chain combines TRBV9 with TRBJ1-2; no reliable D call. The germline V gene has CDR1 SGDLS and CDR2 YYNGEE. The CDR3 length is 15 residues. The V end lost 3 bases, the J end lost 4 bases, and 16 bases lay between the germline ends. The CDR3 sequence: CASSATTDRFYGYTF. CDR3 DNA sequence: TGTGCCAGCAGCGCCACAACGGATAGATTCTATGGCTACACCTTC. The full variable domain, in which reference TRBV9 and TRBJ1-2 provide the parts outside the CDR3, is DSGVTQTPKHLITATGQRVTLRCSPRSGDLSVYWYQQSLDQGLQFLIQYYNGEERAKGNILERFSAQQFPDLHSELNLSSLELGDSALYFCASSATTDRFYGYTFGSGTRLTVV.